The text below deals with one T cell receptor beta chain. The sample originates from a study of blood T cell repertoires in COVID-19. The data were produced by immunoSEQ multiplex PCR, yet TCRdb's version contains in-frame clones alone and is incomplete. The sample has around 250,000 clones, about four fifths seen once. The length of the CDR3 is 16 residues. V dropped 0 bases and J dropped 2; count of bases not matched to a gene: 5. In germline, CDR1 is SGDLS, CDR2 YYNGEE. The TCR sequence derives from a woman younger than 35 with acute or convalescent COVID-19. The genes are TRBV9 and TRBJ2-7; 10 bases are shared with TRBD2. Sequencing was carried out using peripheral blood. CDR3 DNA sequence: TGTGCCAGCAGCGTAGCTAGCGGGAGTCTTCCCTACGAGCAGTACTTC. It specifies CASSVASGSLPYEQYF.